A single T cell receptor (beta chain) is shown here with its context. This sample is part of a study of blood T cell repertoires in COVID-19. Study in general: Collection of acute and convalescent COVID-19 samples took place in the United States, Italy and Spain. T cells, B-cell-depleted T cells, or PBMCs provided the cDNA or gDNA that served as material.

Per the original data handling: Scientists estimated how many nucleated cells there were by amplifying reference gene primers. Method: immunoSEQ multiplex PCR; TCRdb's copy keeps in-frame clones and lacks some. The DNA was the basis for D and trimming; V, J and clone size are from that table. The repertoire holds a few hundred thousand clones, with roughly four fifths as singletons. The CDR3 contains 13 residues. Germline-derived CDR1 and CDR2 are SGDLS and YYNGEE. Trimming removed 3 bases from V and 2 bases from J, with 7 bases in between. The sample taken for sequencing was peripheral blood. The J gene is TRBJ2-3, the V gene TRBV9; no reliable D call. The clonotype comes from a man younger than 45 who had recovered from COVID-19. The CDR3 DNA reads TGTGCCAGCAGCGCCAGAAACACAGATACGCAGTATTTT. It specifies CASSARNTDTQYF.